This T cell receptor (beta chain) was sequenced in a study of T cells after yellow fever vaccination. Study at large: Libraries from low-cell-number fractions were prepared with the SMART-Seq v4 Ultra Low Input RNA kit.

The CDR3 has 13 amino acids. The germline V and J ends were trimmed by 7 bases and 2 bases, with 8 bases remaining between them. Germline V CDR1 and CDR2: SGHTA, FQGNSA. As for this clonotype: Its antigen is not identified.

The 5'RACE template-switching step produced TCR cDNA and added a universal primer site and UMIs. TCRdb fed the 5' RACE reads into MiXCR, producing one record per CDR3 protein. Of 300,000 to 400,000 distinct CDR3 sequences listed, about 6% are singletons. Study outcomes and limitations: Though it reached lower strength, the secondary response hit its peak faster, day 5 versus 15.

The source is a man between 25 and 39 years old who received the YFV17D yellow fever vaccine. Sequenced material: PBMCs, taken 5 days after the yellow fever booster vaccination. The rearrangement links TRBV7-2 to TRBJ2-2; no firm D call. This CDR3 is CASTTANTGELFF. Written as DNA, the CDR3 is TGTGCCAGCACGACTGCAAACACCGGGGAGCTGTTTTTT.